This T cell receptor (beta chain) was sequenced for a study of shared clonotypes between healthy human individuals. General study points: Among a handful of donors, roughly 5.5% of naive CD4 clonotypes were found in common.

Of note for this clone: Its specificity is not known.

The authors' processing: From ImmunoSEQ came sequences covering only the junction and carrying no quality scores, so filtering differed. TCRdb keeps only in-frame clones here, not all; method: immunoSEQ multiplex PCR. Clone size and V and J calls were adopted from that table, with D and trimming inferred from the DNA. This sample has roughly 2.6 million clones, with 90% to 95% found just once. A CD45RA+ naive subset and a CD45RA-negative memory subset were split from CD4+ cells. The V end lost 6 bases, the J end lost 2 bases, and 13 bases lay between the germline ends. CDR1 WNHNN and CDR2 SYGVQD come from the germline V gene (reference sequence). This CDR3 is 14 amino acids long.

Material: naive CD4+ T cells sorted from blood. Subset denoted: CD45RA+ positively selected. This chain joins TRBV10-1 and TRBJ1-1; D call uncertain. The TCR comes from a man between 18 and 29 years old in good health. CDR3 bases: TGCGCCAGCAGCCACGAGGACCCCAACACTGAAGCTTTCTTT. The encoded protein is CASSHEDPNTEAFF.